A selection of T cell receptor beta chains follows, all from one sample in a study of Ad26.COV2.S vaccination and SARS-CoV-2 variants. Method: immunoSEQ multiplex PCR; TCRdb's copy keeps in-frame clones and lacks some. The top ten clones hold 12% of a sample with fewer than 500,000 clones, 80% to 95% of them seen once. The specimen was peripheral blood, collected in a trial of Ad26.COV2.S vaccine versus placebo. Receptors were obtained from a person between 18 and 65 years old who received the Ad26.COV2.S COVID-19 vaccine or a placebo. Both conserved end residues are trimmed from each CDR3.

>TRBV27|TRBJ1-2
ASSGRGVDGYT
>TRBV25-1|TRBJ2-1
ASSEHNSYNEQF
>TRBV5-4|TRBJ2-3
ASSLSQSTDTQY
>TRBV12-3/TRBV12-4|TRBJ2-5
ASSRGQETQY
>TRBV6-6|TRBJ2-7
ASSLPGTSGSYEQY
>TRBV24-1|TRBJ2-7
ATEGCAEAYEQY
>TRBV2|TRBJ1-1
ASLADRNMNTEAF
>TRBV7-9|TRBJ2-1
ASSQSDRPPEQF
>TRBV7-2|TRBJ1-2
ASTQEGTGGLYGYT
>TRBV5-6|TRBJ1-2
ASSVGQNYYGYT
>TRBV28|TRBJ2-1
ASRHGTINNEQF
>TRBV7-9|TRBJ1-1
AGGDSMNTEAF
>TRBV28|TRBJ1-1
ASSSPGGADTEAF
>TRBV11-2|TRBJ1-1
ASSLDRSEAF
>TRBV28|TRBJ1-1
ASLYSGGRSTEAF
>TRBV6-2/TRBV6-3|TRBJ2-1
ASSLGHEQF
>TRBV19|TRBJ1-3
ASSPGTGLSGNTIY
>TRBV30|TRBJ2-2
AWSSPNTGELF
>TRBV4-3|TRBJ2-1
ASSHGSSSYNEQF
>TRBV6-5|TRBJ2-7
ASSPGTGGYYEQY
>TRBV7-9|TRBJ1-2
ASSLALSGNRYGYT
>TRBV11-2|TRBJ2-5
ASGTSGRQETQY
>TRBV2|TRBJ1-2
ASSETRGGAWNGYT
>TRBV25-1|TRBJ2-1
ASSEPGHRGNEQF
>TRBV18|TRBJ1-3
ASSPPSGNTIY
>TRBV4-1|TRBJ1-1
ASSQEPGTLNPNTEAF
>TRBV11-2|TRBJ2-3
ASSPSGGDTQY
>TRBV5-6|TRBJ1-1
ASKTGGTVNTEAF